This passage covers 28 T cell receptor beta chains from one sample sequenced in a study of T cell changes during pregnancy in multiple sclerosis. Sequenced by immunoSEQ multiplex PCR; TCRdb stores in-frame clones only, minus some. The sample shows approximately 110,000 clones, about nine tenths of them seen only once. The sequencing used peripheral blood, collected after pregnancy. The receptors come from a female donor with multiple sclerosis, enrolled in a pregnancy study.

The CDR3 here is CASLRPTGELFF. DNA of the CDR3: TGTGCCAGCCTTCGTCCCACCGGGGAGCTGTTTTTT. The chain employs TRBV7-2 and TRBJ2-2; D is uncertain. This CDR3 region has 12 residues. Trimming stripped 8 bases from V and 4 bases from J, with 8 bases between. From germline, CDR1 is SGHTA and CDR2 FQGNSA.

The DNA for the CDR3 is TGTGCCAGCAGCCAAGGACTAGCGGGGGCGGAGACCCAGTACTTC. The encoded protein is CASSQGLAGAETQYF. The chain joins TRBV14 to TRBJ2-5; 12 nucleotides match TRBD2. Germline V gene lookup returns CDR1 SGHDN and CDR2 FVKESK. The CDR3 loop spans 15 amino acids. With V trimmed by 1 base and J by 5 bases, 2 bases remained unmatched.

The chain has TRBV7-9 and TRBJ2-7, with TRBD2 as a possible D gene (6 bases). The CDR3 loop spans 15 amino acids. V lost 5 bases and J lost 4, with 18 bases in between. Germline CDR1 is SEHNR and CDR2 is FQNEAQ (reference sequence). This chain's CDR3 is CASSPRDRDWYEQYF. In nucleotides, the CDR3 is TGTGCCAGCAGCCCGAGGGACCGGGACTGGTACGAGCAGTACTTC.

This clone was recorded a few times. This chain connects TRBV2 to TRBJ2-1, with 10 bases aligning to TRBD2. V lost 4 bases, J lost 0 bases, and 3 bases stayed unmatched. The CDR3 is 16 amino acids. From germline, CDR1 is SNHLY and CDR2 FYNNEI. The CDR3 sequence: CASSGLAGASYNEQFF. In DNA, the CDR3 is TGTGCCAGCAGTGGACTAGCGGGCGCCTCCTACAATGAGCAGTTCTTC.

The V and J genes are TRBV7-9 and TRBJ1-5, with 10 bases that match TRBD1. This CDR3 has 17 amino acids. The germline gives CDR1 SEHNR, CDR2 FQNEAQ (reference sequence). The J segment lost 0 bases and the V segment lost 4 bases, leaving 6 bases of the junction unmatched. The CDR3 region has the DNA TGTGCCAGCAGCTCGGGACAGGGGACGTCTAGCAATCAGCCCCAGCATTTT. This sequence encodes CASSSGQGTSSNQPQHF.

This chain joins TRBV19 and TRBJ2-2; TRBD2 is a possible D gene (6 bases). V was trimmed by 3 bases and J by 1 base, leaving 18 bases between them. Germline lookup yields CDR1 LNHDA and CDR2 SQIVND (reference sequence). The CDR3 is made up of 18 amino acids. CDR3 DNA: TGTGCCAGTAGTATTCTGCACGTCCGGGAGCTGAACACCGGGGAGCTGTTTTTT. It translates to CASSILHVRELNTGELFF.

This clone was observed once. The gene calls are TRBV27 and TRBJ2-3; a weak D match, TRBD2 (5 bases). Germline loops: CDR1 MNHEY, CDR2 SMNVEV (reference sequence). This CDR3 spans 14 amino acids. With 2 bases removed from V and 1 base from J, the gap between germline ends came to 7 bases. The CDR3 sequence: CASSLKGGTDTQYF. CDR3 DNA sequence: TGTGCCAGCAGTTTAAAGGGAGGCACAGATACGCAGTATTTT.

The CDR3 nucleotides are TGCGCCAGCAGCGATGGGAGTCTGGCTGTCTACGAGCAGTACTTC. It encodes CASSDGSLAVYEQYF. The V and J genes are TRBV5-1 and TRBJ2-7; the D gene is possibly TRBD2 (5 bases). Germline V gene data show CDR1 as SGHRS and CDR2 as YFSETQ. The V end was cut by 4 bases, the J end by 3 bases, with 17 bases between. The CDR3 extends over 15 amino acids.

The gene calls are TRBV9 and TRBJ1-2, with a tentative D call TRBD1 (6 bases). Trimming left V 0 bases short and J 7 bases short, with 10 bases between. Germline CDR1 and CDR2: SGDLS and YYNGEE. The CDR3 is made up of 13 amino acids. The CDR3 DNA reads as TGTGCCAGCAGCGTAGCTACAGGGTCTGGCTACACCTTC. It yields the protein CASSVATGSGYTF.

J is TRBJ1-2 and V is TRBV10-3, with D perhaps matching TRBD1 (6 bases). The CDR3 covers 14 residues. V lost 4 bases to trimming and J lost 4 bases, with 13 bases between them. The germline CDR1 and CDR2 sequences are ENHRY and SYGVKD. In DNA form, the CDR3 reads TGTGCCATCAGTGGGGAGACAGGTCGCTATGGCTACACCTTC. Translated: CAISGETGRYGYTF.

The V gene is TRBV19, the J gene TRBJ1-1; possibly TRBD1 for D (5 bases). This CDR3 comprises 12 residues. The germline V gene encodes CDR1 LNHDA and CDR2 SQIVND (reference sequence). Trimming stripped 9 bases from V and 2 bases from J, with 10 bases between. CDR3 in amino acids: CASSGPNTEAFF. The CDR3 coding sequence is TGTGCCAGCTCAGGGCCCAACACTGAAGCTTTCTTT. The full variable domain, its missing parts supplied by reference TRBV19 and TRBJ1-1, is DGGITQSPKYLFRKEGQNVTLSCEQNLNHDAMYWYRQDPGQGLRLIYYSQIVNDFQKGDIAEGYSVSREKKESFPLTVTSAQKNPTAFYLCASSGPNTEAFFGQGTRLTVV.

The chain uses TRBV27 and TRBJ1-1; 8 nucleotides line up with TRBD1. The CDR3 extends over 15 amino acids. Germline V gene lookup returns CDR1 MNHEY and CDR2 SMNVEV (reference sequence). The V gene end was trimmed by 4 bases and the J gene end by 2 bases; junction bases not matched to a gene: 6. CDR3 nucleotide sequence: TGTGCCAGCAGTTCAAGGACAGGGAGAAACACTGAAGCTTTCTTT. This encodes CASSSRTGRNTEAFF.

The rearrangement uses TRBV5-1 and TRBJ1-1, with 10 bases matching TRBD1. The ends lost 0 bases at V and 5 bases at J; junction bases unmatched: 4. This CDR3 has 15 amino acids. Germline V gives CDR1 SGHRS, CDR2 YFSETQ. The CDR3: CASSLGQGAGTEAFF. In nucleotides, the CDR3 is TGCGCCAGCAGCTTGGGACAGGGGGCTGGGACTGAAGCTTTCTTT.

CDR3 DNA sequence: TGCGCCAGCAGCTTACAGACTAGCGGGGAGACCCAGTACTTC. This sequence encodes CASSLQTSGETQYF. The chain links TRBV5-1 to TRBJ2-5, with 10 bases identical to TRBD2. With 2 bases clipped from V and 5 bases from J, the junction kept 3 bases outside the gene matches. CDR1 SGHRS and CDR2 YFSETQ come from the germline V gene. The CDR3 is made up of 14 amino acids. The variable domain in full, completed from reference TRBV5-1 and TRBJ2-5, reads KAGVTQTPRYLIKTRGQQVTLSCSPISGHRSVSWYQQTPGQGLQFLFEYFSETQRNKGNFPGRFSGRQFSNSRSEMNVSTLELGDSALYLCASSLQTSGETQYFGPGTRLLVL.

This chain uses TRBV5-1 with TRBJ2-5; 8 bases agree with TRBD1. The V gene end was trimmed by 4 bases and the J gene end by 3 bases; junction bases not matched to a gene: 14. The germline CDR1 and CDR2 sequences are SGHRS and YFSETQ. This CDR3 comprises 17 residues. CDR3 nucleotides: TGCGCCAGCAGCGTTGGACAGGGTGTCCTAGTAAAAGAGACCCAGTACTTC. Protein sequence: CASSVGQGVLVKETQYF.

In DNA, the CDR3 is TGTGCCAGTAGTATAGTTGAAGGGGGGGCCTACGAGCAGTACTTC. Its translation is CASSIVEGGAYEQYF. The rearrangement links TRBV19 to TRBJ2-7, with a tentative D call TRBD2 (7 bases). CDR3 length: 15 amino acids. Germline CDR1 is LNHDA and CDR2 is SQIVND (reference sequence). V was shortened by 1 base and J by 2 bases, with 12 bases between the two germline ends.

The gene calls are TRBV30 and TRBJ2-1, with a weak D call TRBD2 (6 bases). The germline CDR1 and CDR2 sequences are GTSNPN and SVGIG (reference sequence). The CDR3 runs 14 residues. The V end lost 1 base, the J end lost 3 bases, and 10 bases lay between the germline ends. The CDR3 region has the DNA TGTGCCTGGAGTGGCCGGCGGGACTACAATGAGCAGTTCTTC. This encodes CAWSGRRDYNEQFF.

The CDR3 sequence is CASSRQGVGNQPQHF. Here the CDR3 DNA reads TGTGCCAGCAGTAGGCAGGGGGTTGGCAATCAGCCCCAGCATTTT. The chain joins TRBV2 to TRBJ1-5; 7 nucleotides agree with TRBD1. The CDR3 totals 15 residues. Germline CDR1 reads SNHLY; CDR2 reads FYNNEI. Germline trimming cut 5 bases from V and 2 bases from J; bases unmatched to any gene: 6. Using reference TRBV2 and TRBJ1-5 for the parts outside the CDR3, the full variable domain is EPEVTQTPSHQVTQMGQEVILRCVPISNHLYFYWYRQILGQKVEFLVSFYNNEISEKSEIFDDQFSVERPDGSNFTLKIRSTKLEDSAMYFCASSRQGVGNQPQHFGDGTRLSIL.

The chain is built from TRBV2 and TRBJ1-5, with 9 nucleotides matching TRBD1. Germline CDR1 SNHLY, CDR2 FYNNEI. The CDR3 length is 14 residues. The V gene end was trimmed by 6 bases and the J gene end by 4 bases; junction bases not matched to a gene: 4. CDR3 sequence (DNA): TGTGCCAGCAGCCCGGACAGGGGAAATCAGCCCCAGCATTTT. This codes for CASSPDRGNQPQHF.

The chain links TRBV2 to TRBJ2-5; D gene uncertain. This CDR3 spans 11 amino acids. Germline loops: CDR1 SNHLY, CDR2 FYNNEI. Trimming took off 7 bases at V and 1 base at J, with 4 bases between the two ends. The CDR3 is CASTRQETQYF. DNA of the CDR3: TGTGCCAGCACTCGCCAAGAGACCCAGTACTTC. Together with reference TRBV2 and TRBJ2-5, the CDR3 gives the full variable domain: EPEVTQTPSHQVTQMGQEVILRCVPISNHLYFYWYRQILGQKVEFLVSFYNNEISEKSEIFDDQFSVERPDGSNFTLKIRSTKLEDSAMYFCASTRQETQYFGPGTRLLVL.

This clone was observed once. The J gene is TRBJ1-2, the V gene TRBV20-1; D is uncertain. The CDR3 spans 9 residues. Germline values: CDR1 DFQATT, CDR2 SNEGSKA (reference sequence). V lost 3 bases to trimming and J lost 8 bases, with 4 bases between them. The CDR3 DNA reads TGCAGTGCTAGTCTCGGCTACACCTTC. Translating gives CSASLGYTF.

This rearrangement joins TRBV4-1 to TRBJ2-7, with 7 nucleotides matching TRBD2. There are 15 residues in the CDR3. Germline V gene lookup returns CDR1 MGHRA and CDR2 YSYEKL. Trimming took 2 bases from V and 0 from J; bases not matched to a gene: 4. CDR3 in amino acids: CASSQTGGLSYEQYF. The CDR3 DNA sequence: TGCGCCAGCAGCCAAACGGGGGGTCTCTCCTACGAGCAGTACTTC.

A single count supports this clone. The J gene is TRBJ2-2, the V gene TRBV6-5; TRBD1 matches at 9 bases. Germline V lookup: CDR1 MNHEY, CDR2 SVGAGI. The CDR3 consists of 14 residues. V gave up 4 bases and J gave up 7 bases; unmatched junction bases: 4. The CDR3 DNA follows: TGTGCCAGCAGTTCCGGGACAGGGAACGGGGAGCTGTTTTTT. This translates into CASSSGTGNGELFF.

The chain has TRBV7-3 and TRBJ2-3; 8 bases map to TRBD2. Trimming took 8 bases from V and 1 from J; bases not matched to a gene: 8. Per the germline V gene, CDR1 is SGHTA and CDR2 is FQGTGA. This CDR3 spans 15 amino acids. This CDR3 reads CASSGSGGGTDTQYF. The CDR3 DNA reads as TGTGCCAGCTCCGGGAGCGGGGGTGGCACAGATACGCAGTATTTT.

The chain recombines TRBV5-6 with TRBJ2-3, with 8 nucleotides matching TRBD2. Trimming removed 2 bases from V and 2 bases from J; junction bases left unmatched: 13. Germline CDR1 SGHDT, CDR2 YYEEEE. CDR3 length equals 18 residues. The CDR3 here is CASSLFAGGPQATDTQYF. CDR3 in DNA: TGTGCCAGCAGCTTATTCGCGGGGGGCCCCCAAGCCACAGATACGCAGTATTTT.

The chain uses TRBV27 and TRBJ2-1; the match to TRBD2 covers 9 bases. Germline lookup yields CDR1 MNHEY and CDR2 SMNVEV (reference sequence). Unmatched junction bases numbered 5, after V lost 0 bases and J lost 8 bases. The CDR3 loop spans 15 amino acids. The CDR3 spells CASSLSAGGLDEQFF. DNA of the CDR3: TGTGCCAGCAGTTTATCGGCGGGGGGGTTGGATGAGCAGTTCTTC.

The CDR3 DNA follows: TGTGCCAGCAGCCCCGTTGGACTAGCGGGGGGAGGTGAGCAGTTCTTC. Translating it yields CASSPVGLAGGGEQFF. The chain couples TRBV2 to TRBJ2-1; 14 nucleotides match TRBD2. V gave up 6 bases and J gave up 9 bases; unmatched junction bases: 10. Germline V gene data show CDR1 as SNHLY and CDR2 as FYNNEI. CDR3 size: 16 residues.

This chain connects TRBV6-5 to TRBJ1-4, with D unresolved. The CDR3 totals 15 residues. Trimming stripped 6 bases from V and 0 bases from J, with 11 bases between. Looked up from germline, CDR1 is MNHEY and CDR2 is SVGAGI. CDR3 bases: TGTGCCAGCAGCCACGACATCTCAACTAATGAAAAACTGTTTTTT. Amino acid sequence: CASSHDISTNEKLFF.